The following is a T cell receptor beta chain sequence with its context. Its antigen is not identified. This entry comes from a study of cytomegalovirus exposure and HLA in healthy donors. Germline lookup yields CDR1 KGHSH and CDR2 LQKENI. The V and J ends lost 1 base and 4 bases, in that order; junction bases with no gene match: 9. CDR3 length equals 16 residues. General observations from the study: The study assumed roughly uniform donor sequencing depth for presence/absence analyses.

13 Jbeta primers and 60 Vbeta primers were used for the PCR. Clones were sequenced by immunoSEQ multiplex PCR, and TCRdb holds only the in-frame ones, with some missing. Among 150,000 or so clones, roughly four fifths were seen once, and the ten largest hold about 3%. Sequenced sample: PBMCs. The rearrangement joins TRBV18 to TRBJ1-1; 7 nucleotides line up with TRBD1. This TCR came from a man aged 40-55 years in good health and CMV-seropositive. The CDR3 DNA sequence: TGTGCCAGCTCACCACTTACTCCAGGGGGGAGCACTGAAGCTTTCTTT. This gives the protein CASSPLTPGGSTEAFF.